Below, 10 T cell receptor beta chains from the same sample are listed, as sequenced in a study of cytomegalovirus exposure and HLA in healthy donors. The PCR made use of 60 Vbeta and 13 Jbeta primers. The data were produced by immunoSEQ multiplex PCR, yet TCRdb's version contains in-frame clones alone and is incomplete. Of about 170,000 clones listed, around 82% are singletons. The sequenced sample consisted of PBMCs. Receptor source: a male donor in good health and CMV-seronegative.

The genes are TRBV7-2 and TRBJ2-5, with a possible D match to TRBD2 (6 bases). V lost 1 base to trimming and J lost 4 bases, with 10 bases between them. From germline, CDR1 is SGHTA and CDR2 FQGNSA. The CDR3 extends over 14 amino acids. The CDR3 DNA is TGTGCCAGCAGCTTAGTTCGGGGAGGAGAGACCCAGTACTTC. Translating gives CASSLVRGGETQYF.

This rearrangement joins TRBV9 to TRBJ1-2; the match to TRBD1 covers 8 bases. CDR3 length: 15 amino acids. Germline V gives CDR1 SGDLS, CDR2 YYNGEE. V shed 3 bases and J 4 bases; nucleotides not matched to a gene: 8. The CDR3 DNA is TGTGCCAGCAGCGCCTCCCCGGGGACAGGCTATGGCTACACCTTC. Protein: CASSASPGTGYGYTF.

With respect to this clone: A junction end diverges from the germline sequence, so it may reflect a read error. The CDR3 here is CSSSLPDSSSYEQYF. The DNA for the CDR3 is TGTTCCAGCAGCTTACCCGACAGTAGCTCCTACGAGCAGTACTTC. The chain has TRBV7-9 and TRBJ2-7; tentatively, D is TRBD1 (5 bases). The CDR3 extends over 15 amino acids. From germline, CDR1 is SEHNR and CDR2 FQNEAQ (reference sequence).

V is TRBV19 and J is TRBJ2-2; 8 bases align to TRBD2. J was trimmed by 1 base and V by 4 bases; bases with no gene match: 8. The CDR3 has 17 amino acids. The germline V gene has CDR1 LNHDA and CDR2 SQIVND (reference sequence). For the CDR3, the DNA is TGTGCCAGTAGTACCGCCGGGACTAGTCGGAACACCGGGGAGCTGTTTTTT. Its translation: CASSTAGTSRNTGELFF.

The gene calls are TRBV7-8 and TRBJ2-3; tentatively, D is TRBD2 (5 bases). The CDR3 extends over 19 amino acids. Germline V gives CDR1 SGHVS, CDR2 FQNEAQ. With 3 bases removed from V and 0 bases from J, the gap between germline ends came to 22 bases. This CDR3 is CASSFPLLEGETSTDTQYF. CDR3 DNA: TGTGCCAGCAGCTTCCCTCTTCTCGAGGGCGAGACTAGCACAGATACGCAGTATTTT.

This clone was observed a handful of times. This rearrangement joins TRBV6-4 to TRBJ2-2, with TRBD1 matching 9 bases. V lost 5 bases to trimming and J lost 4 bases; unmatched junction nucleotides: 14. This CDR3 has 18 amino acids. Germline V gene lookup returns CDR1 MRHNA and CDR2 SNTAGT. The CDR3 reads CASSYIRHRGRGTGELFF. CDR3 DNA: TGTGCCAGCAGTTACATTCGCCACAGGGGGCGGGGCACCGGGGAGCTGTTTTTT.

The chain joins TRBV2 to TRBJ1-1; D possibly corresponds to TRBD1 (6 bases). V shed 8 bases and J shed 3 bases, with 13 bases lying between them. Per germline, CDR1 SNHLY and CDR2 FYNNEI. The CDR3 spans 13 residues. The CDR3 nucleotides are TGTGCCAGCTCAGGGGTCCTCTACACTGAAGCTTTCTTT. It translates to CASSGVLYTEAFF.

This chain links TRBV6-1 with TRBJ1-2, with 9 bases identical to TRBD1. The germline CDR1 and CDR2 sequences are MNHNS and SASEGT. The V gene end was trimmed by 8 bases and the J gene end by 8 bases; junction bases not matched to a gene: 6. The CDR3 consists of 12 residues. The DNA for the CDR3 is TGTGCCAGCCCGGGACAGGGCGCCGGCTACACCTTC. Translated: CASPGQGAGYTF.

This chain joins TRBV4-1 and TRBJ2-6; TRBD1 aligns across 8 bases. The germline CDR1 and CDR2 sequences are MGHRA and YSYEKL. V was pared by 3 bases and J by 4 bases, with 2 bases of the junction left unmatched. The CDR3 is 15 amino acids. Here the CDR3 reads CASSQTGAGANVLTF. The CDR3 DNA reads as TGCGCCAGCAGCCAGACAGGGGCCGGGGCCAACGTCCTGACTTTC.

This clone was recorded once. The chain joins TRBV6-1 to TRBJ1-1; D gene unclear. The germline V gene encodes CDR1 MNHNS and CDR2 SASEGT. The CDR3 sequence is 13 residues long. V gave up 6 bases and J gave up 7 bases, with 15 bases separating them. CDR3 in amino acids: CASSPSRELEAFF. The CDR3 region has the DNA TGTGCCAGCAGCCCCTCGAGAGAGCTTGAAGCTTTCTTT.